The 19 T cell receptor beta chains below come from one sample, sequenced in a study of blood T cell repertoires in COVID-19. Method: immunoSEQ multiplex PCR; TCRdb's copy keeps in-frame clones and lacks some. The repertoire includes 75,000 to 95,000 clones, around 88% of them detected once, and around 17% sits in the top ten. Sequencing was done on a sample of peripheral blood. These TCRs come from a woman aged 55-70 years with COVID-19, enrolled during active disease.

CDR3 sequence reads: CASSPSGGAEEQYF. The CDR3 nucleotides read TGTGCCAGCAGCCCCAGCGGGGGGGCTGAGGAGCAGTACTTC. The chain couples TRBV6-5 to TRBJ2-7; TRBD2 matches 10 bases. With V trimmed by 6 bases and J by 7 bases, 9 bases remained unmatched. The V gene's germline CDR1 is MNHEY and CDR2 SVGAGI. The CDR3 runs to 14 residues.

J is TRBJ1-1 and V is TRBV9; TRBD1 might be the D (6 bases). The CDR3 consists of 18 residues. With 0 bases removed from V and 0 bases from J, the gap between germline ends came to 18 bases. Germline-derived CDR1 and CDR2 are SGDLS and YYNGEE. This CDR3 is CASSVDLGIGQLNTEAFF. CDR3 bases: TGTGCCAGCAGCGTAGATCTCGGTATCGGACAGTTGAACACTGAAGCTTTCTTT. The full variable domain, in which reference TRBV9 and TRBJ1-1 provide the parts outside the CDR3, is DSGVTQTPKHLITATGQRVTLRCSPRSGDLSVYWYQQSLDQGLQFLIQYYNGEERAKGNILERFSAQQFPDLHSELNLSSLELGDSALYFCASSVDLGIGQLNTEAFFGQGTRLTVV.

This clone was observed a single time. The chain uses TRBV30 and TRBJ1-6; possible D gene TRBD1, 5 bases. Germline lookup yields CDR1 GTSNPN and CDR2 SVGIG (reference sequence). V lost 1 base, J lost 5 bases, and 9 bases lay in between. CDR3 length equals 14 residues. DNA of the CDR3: TGTGCCTGGAGTGCTGGGGGGAATAATTCACCCCTCCACTTT. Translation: CAWSAGGNNSPLHF.

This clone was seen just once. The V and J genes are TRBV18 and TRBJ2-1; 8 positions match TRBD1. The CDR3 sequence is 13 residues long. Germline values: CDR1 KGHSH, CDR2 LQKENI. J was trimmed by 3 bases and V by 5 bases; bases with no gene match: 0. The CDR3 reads CASSGTGYNEQFF. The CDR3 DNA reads TGTGCCAGCTCAGGGACAGGCTACAATGAGCAGTTCTTC. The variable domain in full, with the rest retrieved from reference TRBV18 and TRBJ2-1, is NAGVMQNPRHLVRRRGQEARLRCSPMKGHSHVYWYRQLPEEGLKFMVYLQKENIIDESGMPKERFSAEFPKEGPSILRIQQVVRGDSAAYFCASSGTGYNEQFFGPGTRLTVL.

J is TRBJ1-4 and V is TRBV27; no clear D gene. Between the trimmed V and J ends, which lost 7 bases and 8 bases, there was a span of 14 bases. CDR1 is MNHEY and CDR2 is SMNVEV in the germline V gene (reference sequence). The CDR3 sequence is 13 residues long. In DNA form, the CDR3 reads TGTGCCAGCACCTCGTGGCGGGTGGAAAAACTGTTTTTT. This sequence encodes CASTSWRVEKLFF.

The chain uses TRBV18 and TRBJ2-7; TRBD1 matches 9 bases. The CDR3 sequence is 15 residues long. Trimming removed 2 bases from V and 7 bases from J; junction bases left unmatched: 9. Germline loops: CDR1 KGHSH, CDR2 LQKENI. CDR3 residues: CASSPGGTGYGEQYF. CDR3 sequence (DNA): TGTGCCAGCTCACCAGGAGGGACAGGGTACGGGGAGCAGTACTTC. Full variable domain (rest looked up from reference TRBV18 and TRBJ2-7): NAGVMQNPRHLVRRRGQEARLRCSPMKGHSHVYWYRQLPEEGLKFMVYLQKENIIDESGMPKERFSAEFPKEGPSILRIQQVVRGDSAAYFCASSPGGTGYGEQYFGPGTRLTVT.

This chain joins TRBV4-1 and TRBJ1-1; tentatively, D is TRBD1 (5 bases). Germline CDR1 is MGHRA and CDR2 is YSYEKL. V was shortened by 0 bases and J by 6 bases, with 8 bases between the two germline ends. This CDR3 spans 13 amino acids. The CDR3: CASSQDWGAEAFF. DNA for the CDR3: TGCGCCAGCAGCCAAGATTGGGGGGCTGAAGCTTTCTTT.

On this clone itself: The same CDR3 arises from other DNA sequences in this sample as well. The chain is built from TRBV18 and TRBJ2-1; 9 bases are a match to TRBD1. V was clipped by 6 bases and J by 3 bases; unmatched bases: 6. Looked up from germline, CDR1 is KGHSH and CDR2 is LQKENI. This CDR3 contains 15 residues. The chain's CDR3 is CASSPGTGIYNEQFF. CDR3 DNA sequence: TGTGCCAGCTCGCCTGGGACAGGGATCTACAATGAGCAGTTCTTC.

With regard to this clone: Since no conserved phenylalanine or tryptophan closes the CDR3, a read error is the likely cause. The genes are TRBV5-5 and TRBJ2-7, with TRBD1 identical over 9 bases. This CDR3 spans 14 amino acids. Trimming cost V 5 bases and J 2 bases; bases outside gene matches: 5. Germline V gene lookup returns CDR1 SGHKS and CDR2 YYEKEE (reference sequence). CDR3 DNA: TGTGCCAGCAGGGCCGGGACAGGGCCCTACGAGCAGTACCTC. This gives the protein CASRAGTGPYEQYL.

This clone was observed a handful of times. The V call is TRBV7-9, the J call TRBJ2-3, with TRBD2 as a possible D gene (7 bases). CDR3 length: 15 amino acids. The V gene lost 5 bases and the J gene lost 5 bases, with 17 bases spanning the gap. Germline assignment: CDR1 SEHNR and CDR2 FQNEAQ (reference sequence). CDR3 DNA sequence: TGTGCCAGCAGCCCCCTCCGGGGGGCACTAGATACGCAGTATTTT. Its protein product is CASSPLRGALDTQYF.

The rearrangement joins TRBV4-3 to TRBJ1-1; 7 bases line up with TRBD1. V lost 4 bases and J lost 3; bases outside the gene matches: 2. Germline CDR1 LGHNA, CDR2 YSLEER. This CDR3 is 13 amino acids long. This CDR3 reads CASSLDRDTEAFF. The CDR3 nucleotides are TGCGCCAGCAGCCTCGACAGGGACACTGAAGCTTTCTTT.

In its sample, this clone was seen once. The DNA of the CDR3 is TGTGCCAGCAGCTTAAACAGGGGGATACATTACGAGCAGTACTTC. This sequence encodes CASSLNRGIHYEQYF. V gene TRBV7-6 combines with J gene TRBJ2-7; 8 positions match TRBD1. The CDR3 is 15 amino acids. The germline CDR1 and CDR2 sequences are SGHVS and FNYEAQ. V lost 2 bases to trimming and J lost 4 bases; unmatched junction nucleotides: 7.

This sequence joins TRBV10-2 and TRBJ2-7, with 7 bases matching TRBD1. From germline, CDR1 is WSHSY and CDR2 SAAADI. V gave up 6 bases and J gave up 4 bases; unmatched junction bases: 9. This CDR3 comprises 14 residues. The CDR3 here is CASRPSGQIYEQYF. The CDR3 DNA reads TGCGCCAGCAGACCTTCGGGACAGATTTACGAGCAGTACTTC.

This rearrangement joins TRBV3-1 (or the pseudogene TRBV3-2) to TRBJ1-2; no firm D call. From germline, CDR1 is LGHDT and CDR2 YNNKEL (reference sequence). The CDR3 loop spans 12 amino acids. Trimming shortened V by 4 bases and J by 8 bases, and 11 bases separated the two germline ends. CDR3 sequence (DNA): TGTGCCAGCAGCCCATCCTCGAGGGGCTACACCTTC. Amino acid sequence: CASSPSSRGYTF.

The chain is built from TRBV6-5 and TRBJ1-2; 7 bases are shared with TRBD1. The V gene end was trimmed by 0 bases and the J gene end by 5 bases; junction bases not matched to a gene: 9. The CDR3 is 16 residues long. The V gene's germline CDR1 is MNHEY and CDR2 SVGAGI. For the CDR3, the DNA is TGTGCCAGCAGTTACTCGATCAGACAGGGAGGATATGGCTACACCTTC. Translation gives CASSYSIRQGGYGYTF.

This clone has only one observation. The CDR3 loop reads CASSEGSSSGNTIYF. CDR3 bases: TGTGCCAGCAGTGAAGGAAGTAGCTCTGGAAACACCATATATTTT. V usage is TRBV6-1 and J usage is TRBJ1-3; D call uncertain. This CDR3 spans 15 amino acids. Trimming left V 1 base short and J 0 bases short, with 7 bases between. The germline CDR1 and CDR2 sequences are MNHNS and SASEGT.

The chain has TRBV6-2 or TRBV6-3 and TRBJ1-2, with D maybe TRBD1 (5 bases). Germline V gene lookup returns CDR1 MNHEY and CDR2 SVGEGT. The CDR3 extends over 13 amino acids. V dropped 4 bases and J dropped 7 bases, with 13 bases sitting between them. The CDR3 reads CASSWEGQGGYTF. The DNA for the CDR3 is TGTGCCAGCAGTTGGGAGGGGCAGGGTGGCTACACCTTC.

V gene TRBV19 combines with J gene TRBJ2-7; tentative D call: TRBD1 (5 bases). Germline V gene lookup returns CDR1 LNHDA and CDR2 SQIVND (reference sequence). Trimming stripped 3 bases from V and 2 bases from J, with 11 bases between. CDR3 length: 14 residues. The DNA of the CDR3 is TGTGCCAGTAGTATCCAGGAAGGGGCCTACGAGCAGTACTTC. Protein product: CASSIQEGAYEQYF.

The CDR3, as DNA: TGTGCCAGCAGAAGACAGGTTCAAGAGACCCAGTACTTC. Protein: CASRRQVQETQYF. V and J are TRBV7-2 and TRBJ2-5, with a tentative D call TRBD1 (6 bases). The germline CDR1 and CDR2 sequences are SGHTA and FQGNSA. The germline V and J ends were trimmed by 6 bases and 2 bases, with 10 bases remaining between them. This CDR3 spans 13 amino acids.